Each of the 15 T cell receptor beta chains below was sequenced from the same sample in a study of shared clonotypes between healthy human individuals. Profiled with immunoSEQ multiplex PCR; TCRdb holds only in-frame clones, not every one. The profile shows some 1,400,000 clones, roughly 96% of them singletons. The sample comprised naive CD4+ T cells sorted from blood. As to subset: CD45RA+ positively selected. All receptors derive from a man in his thirties or forties in good health.

This chain joins TRBV5-1 and TRBJ2-7, with 9 bases that match TRBD1. The CDR3 is made up of 16 amino acids. The germline gives CDR1 SGHRS, CDR2 YFSETQ. V trimming: 0 bases; J trimming: 7 bases; junction bases outside the gene matches: 11. As DNA, the CDR3 is TGCGCCAGCAGCTTGGAGGGGACAGGGAACCCTAGGGAGCAGTACTTC. Translated: CASSLEGTGNPREQYF.

The J gene is TRBJ2-1, the V gene TRBV19, with TRBD2 identical over 9 bases. Germline lookup yields CDR1 LNHDA and CDR2 SQIVND (reference sequence). Losses at the gene ends were 3 bases for V and 9 bases for J; bases not matched to a gene: 9. The CDR3 covers 15 residues. DNA of the CDR3: TGTGCCAGTAGTATGTACCCTAGCGGGACGATTGAGCAGTTCTTC. This codes for CASSMYPSGTIEQFF.

This clone was counted a single time. Other DNA sequences within the sample encode an identical CDR3. The chain is built from TRBV2 and TRBJ2-1; unclear D gene. Per the germline V gene, CDR1 is SNHLY and CDR2 is FYNNEI. The germline V and J ends were trimmed by 7 bases and 3 bases, with 4 bases remaining between them. The CDR3 totals 11 residues. The CDR3, as DNA: TGTGCCAGCACCAGCTACAATGAGCAGTTCTTC. Amino acid sequence: CASTSYNEQFF.

The chain links TRBV7-2 to TRBJ2-7; the D call may be TRBD1 or TRBD2 (5 bases each). CDR1 is SGHTA, CDR2 FQGNSA, per germline. CDR3 length: 14 residues. V lost 5 bases to trimming and J lost 0 bases, with 11 bases between them. In DNA, the CDR3 is TGTGCCAGCAGCCCGGGGCCAGCCTCCTACGAGCAGTACTTC. It is translated as CASSPGPASYEQYF.

The chain is built from TRBV10-1 and TRBJ2-5; TRBD1 matches at 7 bases. The V and J ends lost 2 bases and 5 bases, in that order; junction bases with no gene match: 8. The germline CDR1 and CDR2 sequences are WNHNN and SYGVQD (reference sequence). The CDR3 covers 15 residues. The CDR3 coding sequence is TGCGCCAGCAGTGAGGGTGGGACAGTAGACGAGACCCAGTACTTC. Translating it yields CASSEGGTVDETQYF.

This chain connects TRBV18 to TRBJ2-1; TRBD2 agrees at 11 bases. Per germline, CDR1 KGHSH and CDR2 LQKENI. Trimming cost V 10 bases and J 0 bases; bases outside gene matches: 11. The CDR3 covers 17 residues. Written as DNA, the CDR3 is TGTGCCACCTCTGCCCCTAGCGGGAGGCGCTCCTACAATGAGCAGTTCTTC. Amino acids: CATSAPSGRRSYNEQFF.

CDR3 loop: CASSLLGGVGTEAFF. CDR3 in DNA: TGTGCCAGCAGCCTTCTAGGGGGCGTAGGAACTGAAGCTTTCTTT. J is TRBJ1-1 and V is TRBV7-2; 7 positions agree with TRBD1. Germline V gene data show CDR1 as SGHTA and CDR2 as FQGNSA. The length of the CDR3 is 15 residues. Trimming took 5 bases from V and 5 from J; bases not matched to a gene: 11.

CDR3 nucleotide sequence: TGTGCCAGCAGTTCATCCCCCTGGGAGTCAGGTGATACGCAGTATTTT. Protein: CASSSSPWESGDTQYF. The J gene is TRBJ2-3, the V gene TRBV27; D may be TRBD2 (5 bases). Germline assignment: CDR1 MNHEY and CDR2 SMNVEV (reference sequence). This CDR3 is built from 16 residues. Trimming took off 4 bases at V and 6 bases at J, with 20 bases between the two ends.

The chain carries TRBV5-8 and TRBJ2-1; 9 positions agree with TRBD1. The length of the CDR3 is 14 residues. Germline CDR1 reads SGHTS; CDR2 reads YDEGEE. V gave up 5 bases and J gave up 7 bases; unmatched junction bases: 7. CDR3 DNA: TGTGCCAGCAGGGAGGACAGGGGAAAAAATGAGCAGTTCTTC. Residues: CASREDRGKNEQFF.

This sequence joins TRBV11-2 and TRBJ2-7, with 9 bases identical to TRBD2. The V gene's germline CDR1 is SGHAT and CDR2 FQNNGV. Unmatched junction bases numbered 7, after V lost 4 bases and J lost 3 bases. There are 15 residues in the CDR3. The DNA for the CDR3 is TGTGCCAGCAGCTCGGGGAGGCGGGGGGGCTACGAGCAGTACTTC. This sequence encodes CASSSGRRGGYEQYF.

The rearrangement joins TRBV4-3 to TRBJ2-5, with D perhaps TRBD2 (6 bases). CDR3 length equals 15 residues. Germline V gives CDR1 LGHNA, CDR2 YSLEER. Trimming removed 1 base at V and 4 bases at J, with 13 bases between. CDR3 in amino acids: CASSQVLGGSETQYF. The CDR3 DNA sequence: TGCGCCAGCAGCCAAGTGTTGGGGGGATCAGAGACCCAGTACTTC.

J is TRBJ2-2 and V is TRBV13; weak D call: TRBD1 (5 bases). Deletions cut 6 bases from V and 3 bases from J, with 14 bases between. CDR1 and CDR2 from the germline V gene are PRHDT and FYEKMQ (reference sequence). This CDR3 is built from 15 residues. DNA of the CDR3: TGTGCCAGCAGTCGAGACAGAGGTTACACCGGGGAGCTGTTTTTT. Its translation is CASSRDRGYTGELFF.

This rearrangement joins TRBV28 to TRBJ2-7, with D possibly being TRBD1 (6 bases). V lost 0 bases and J 1 base, leaving 10 bases between the germline ends. The CDR3 length is 15 residues. Per the germline V gene, CDR1 is MDHEN and CDR2 is SYDVKM. The CDR3 region has the DNA TGTGCCAGCAGTTTATGGTCAGGGGAGTCCTACGAGCAGTACTTC. Encoded protein: CASSLWSGESYEQYF.

The chain links TRBV6-5 to TRBJ2-7; 7 bases agree with TRBD1. Germline V gives CDR1 MNHEY, CDR2 SVGAGI. The CDR3 contains 14 residues. V shed 6 bases and J 6 bases; nucleotides not matched to a gene: 11. The CDR3 DNA sequence: TGTGCCAGCAGCCTGACTGAGGGGGCCGGCGAGCAGTACTTC. It codes for CASSLTEGAGEQYF.

V gene TRBV19 combines with J gene TRBJ2-2; D is unclear. The V gene lost 6 bases and the J gene lost 4 bases, with 12 bases spanning the gap. CDR1 and CDR2 (germline): LNHDA, SQIVND (reference sequence). The CDR3 covers 14 residues. The chain's CDR3 is CASRARPLTGELFF. The CDR3 region has the DNA TGTGCCAGTAGGGCCAGGCCGCTCACCGGGGAGCTGTTTTTT.